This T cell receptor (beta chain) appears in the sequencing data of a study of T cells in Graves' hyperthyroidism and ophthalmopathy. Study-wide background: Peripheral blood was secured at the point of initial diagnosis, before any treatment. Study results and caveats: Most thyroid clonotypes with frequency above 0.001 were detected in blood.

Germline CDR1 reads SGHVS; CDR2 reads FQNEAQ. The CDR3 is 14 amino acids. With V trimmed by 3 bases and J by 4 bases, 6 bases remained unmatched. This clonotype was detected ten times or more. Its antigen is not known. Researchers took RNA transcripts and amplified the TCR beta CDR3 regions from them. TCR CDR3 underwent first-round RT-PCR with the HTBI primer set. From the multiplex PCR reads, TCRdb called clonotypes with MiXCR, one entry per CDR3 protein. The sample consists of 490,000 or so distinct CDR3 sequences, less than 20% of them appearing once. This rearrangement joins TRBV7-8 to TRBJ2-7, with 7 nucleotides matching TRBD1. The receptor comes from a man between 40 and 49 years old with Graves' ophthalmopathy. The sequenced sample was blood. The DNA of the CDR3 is TGTGCCAGCAGCTTCCGGGACAGAAGATACGAGCAGTACTTC. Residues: CASSFRDRRYEQYF.